Below, 17 T cell receptor beta chains from the same sample are listed, as sequenced in a study of OX40 agonist ivuxolimab in advanced cancers. Generated by immunoSEQ multiplex PCR, the TCRdb table keeps only in-frame clones and is missing some. The sample records about 73,000 clones, 70% to 90% being singletons. The starting material was CD4+ or CD8+ T cells sorted from blood, obtained in a trial of the OX40 agonist ivuxolimab. Source of these receptors: an adult with an advanced solid tumor such as melanoma, head and neck, liver or kidney cancer.

The chain is built from TRBV5-1 and TRBJ2-7; TRBD1 aligns across 7 bases. The CDR3 is 14 residues long. Germline-derived CDR1 and CDR2 are SGHRS and YFSETQ. Trimming cost V 4 bases and J 2 bases; bases outside gene matches: 6. CDR3 coding DNA: TGCGCCAGCAGCACGGACAGGAGCACCTACGAGCAGTACTTC. Translating it yields CASSTDRSTYEQYF.

The rearrangement uses TRBV29-1 and TRBJ2-1; D tentatively reads TRBD1 or TRBD2 (5 bases each). This CDR3 is built from 14 residues. CDR1 SQVTM and CDR2 ANQGSEA come from the germline V gene. The V end lost 0 bases, the J end lost 5 bases, and 11 bases lay between the germline ends. This chain's CDR3 is CSVEEAGRDNEQFF. In DNA form, the CDR3 reads TGCAGCGTTGAAGAGGCAGGGCGGGACAATGAGCAGTTCTTC.

J is TRBJ1-5 and V is TRBV18; D is unresolved. The CDR3 is 15 amino acids. CDR1 is KGHSH and CDR2 is LQKENI in the germline V gene. V was trimmed by 2 bases and J by 0 bases, leaving 8 bases between them. CDR3 nucleotides: TGTGCCAGCTCACCATACGGCGATAGCAATCAGCCCCAGCATTTT. Translated, it gives CASSPYGDSNQPQHF.

The rearrangement joins TRBV27 to TRBJ1-2; the D is unclear. CDR3 size: 14 residues. Trimming left V 2 bases short and J 2 bases short, with 9 bases between. Per germline, CDR1 MNHEY and CDR2 SMNVEV (reference sequence). The CDR3 here is CASSLAPRNYGYTF. The CDR3 region has the DNA TGTGCCAGCAGTTTAGCCCCCAGAAACTATGGCTACACCTTC.

This clone occurred once. This chain connects TRBV5-1 to TRBJ2-7; unclear D gene. CDR1 and CDR2 (germline): SGHRS, YFSETQ. The CDR3 extends over 13 amino acids. V gave up 7 bases and J gave up 4 bases, with 15 bases separating them. CDR3 sequence reads: CASRPSVSYEQYF. CDR3 in DNA: TGCGCCAGCCGTCCCAGCGTATCTTACGAGCAGTACTTC.

Here the CDR3 DNA reads TGCGCCAGCAGCCTCGACGGCCTCTACGAGCAGTACTTC. Its translation is CASSLDGLYEQYF. V usage is TRBV5-1 and J usage is TRBJ2-7, with D unclear. The CDR3 extends over 13 amino acids. Germline V CDR1 and CDR2: SGHRS, YFSETQ. V was pared by 4 bases and J by 3 bases, with 11 bases between.

The chain recombines TRBV11-2 with TRBJ2-7; D is unresolved. V was clipped by 3 bases and J by 3 bases, with 12 bases between them. Germline CDR1 reads SGHAT; CDR2 reads FQNNGV. CDR3 length: 14 amino acids. CDR3 in amino acids: CASSFGGLFYEQYF. Written as DNA, the CDR3 is TGTGCCAGCAGCTTTGGTGGGCTTTTCTACGAGCAGTACTTC.

This clone is medium-sized in the sample. This sequence joins TRBV5-4 and TRBJ2-6, with D perhaps being TRBD1 or TRBD2 (5 bases each). CDR3 length: 19 residues. Trimming removed 3 bases at V and 4 bases at J, with 23 bases between. CDR1 and CDR2 from the germline V gene are SGHNT and YYREEE (reference sequence). This CDR3 reads CASSSKRGAPQVGANVLTF. CDR3 nucleotide sequence: TGTGCCAGCAGCTCTAAGCGAGGGGCCCCTCAAGTCGGGGCCAACGTCCTGACTTTC.

This sequence joins TRBV5-4 and TRBJ2-5; D unresolved. V lost 0 bases to trimming and J lost 5 bases, with 11 bases between them. CDR1 and CDR2 (germline): SGHNT, YYREEE (reference sequence). This CDR3 is 14 amino acids long. CDR3 sequence reads: CASSLADPEETQYF. CDR3 in DNA: TGTGCCAGCAGCTTGGCAGACCCCGAGGAGACCCAGTACTTC.

As regards this clone: The sample contains more than one DNA sequence encoding this CDR3. This chain connects TRBV11-3 to TRBJ1-1; D perhaps matches TRBD1 (5 bases). CDR3 length: 13 amino acids. Germline V gene sequence: CDR1 SGHNT, CDR2 YENEEA. V lost 3 bases to trimming and J lost 0 bases, with 5 bases between them. For the CDR3, the DNA is TGTGCCAGCAGCTTGACAGTGAACACTGAAGCTTTCTTT. This encodes CASSLTVNTEAFF.

This clone occurred once. CDR3 loop: CASSGLANTGELFF. In nucleotides, the CDR3 is TGTGCCAGCAGCGGACTAGCGAACACCGGGGAGCTGTTTTTT. The V gene is TRBV7-6, the J gene TRBJ2-2; 7 nucleotides agree with TRBD2. The trim removed 5 bases at V and 0 bases at J, leaving 0 bases unmatched. The CDR3 runs to 14 residues. CDR1 and CDR2 (germline): SGHVS, FNYEAQ.

This chain joins TRBV27 and TRBJ2-7, with a weak D call TRBD2 (5 bases). Germline-derived CDR1 and CDR2 are MNHEY and SMNVEV (reference sequence). V lost 0 bases to trimming and J lost 2 bases, with 8 bases between them. The CDR3 runs to 14 residues. CDR3 coding DNA: TGTGCCAGCAGTTTATCTCGGGGTCCCTACGAGCAGTACTTC. This sequence encodes CASSLSRGPYEQYF.

V is TRBV5-4 and J is TRBJ2-3, with 13 nucleotides matching TRBD2. J lost 2 bases, V lost 3 bases, and 3 bases had no gene match. The CDR3 loop spans 16 amino acids. The germline V gene has CDR1 SGHNT and CDR2 YYREEE (reference sequence). The CDR3: CASSSTSGRFTDTQYF. The CDR3 nucleotides are TGTGCCAGCAGCTCGACTAGCGGGAGGTTCACAGATACGCAGTATTTT. The full variable domain, in which reference TRBV5-4 and TRBJ2-3 provide the parts outside the CDR3, is ETGVTQSPTHLIKTRGQQVTLRCSSQSGHNTVSWYQQALGQGPQFIFQYYREEENGRGNFPPRFSGLQFPNYSSELNVNALELDDSALYLCASSSTSGRFTDTQYFGPGTRLTVL.

The chain uses TRBV6-5 and TRBJ2-6; D is uncertain. Germline loops: CDR1 MNHEY, CDR2 SVGAGI. The length of the CDR3 is 16 residues. The germline V and J ends were trimmed by 0 bases and 0 bases, with 6 bases remaining between them. CDR3 sequence reads: CASSYSWGSGANVLTF. In DNA, the CDR3 is TGTGCCAGCAGTTACTCGTGGGGCTCTGGGGCCAACGTCCTGACTTTC.

The V gene is TRBV7-9, the J gene TRBJ2-7; TRBD2 aligns across 11 bases. This CDR3 contains 15 residues. Germline CDR1 is SEHNR and CDR2 is FQNEAQ (reference sequence). With 6 bases clipped from V and 3 bases from J, the junction kept 7 bases outside the gene matches. DNA of the CDR3: TGTGCCAGCAGTCGACTAGCGGGACCGTACTACGAGCAGTACTTC. Protein product: CASSRLAGPYYEQYF. Full variable domain (missing parts from reference TRBV7-9 and TRBJ2-7): DTGVSQNPRHKITKRGQNVTFRCDPISEHNRLYWYRQTLGQGPEFLTYFQNEAQLEKSRLLSDRFSAERPKGSFSTLEIQRTEQGDSAMYLCASSRLAGPYYEQYFGPGTRLTVT.

The J gene is TRBJ2-1, the V gene TRBV29-1, with unresolved D. Germline CDR1 SQVTM, CDR2 ANQGSEA. This CDR3 has 11 residues. Trimming left V 2 bases short and J 9 bases short, with 8 bases between. CDR3 amino acids: CSVEHSTEQFF. CDR3 nucleotides: TGCAGCGTTGAACACTCGACTGAGCAGTTCTTC.

The genes are TRBV5-8 and TRBJ2-7; no clear D. Trimming shortened V by 4 bases and J by 7 bases, and 9 bases separated the two germline ends. The CDR3 is made up of 11 amino acids. Per germline, CDR1 SGHTS and CDR2 YDEGEE. The CDR3 DNA reads as TGTGCCAGCAGCCCTCTGGGAGAGCAGTACTTC. It encodes CASSPLGEQYF.